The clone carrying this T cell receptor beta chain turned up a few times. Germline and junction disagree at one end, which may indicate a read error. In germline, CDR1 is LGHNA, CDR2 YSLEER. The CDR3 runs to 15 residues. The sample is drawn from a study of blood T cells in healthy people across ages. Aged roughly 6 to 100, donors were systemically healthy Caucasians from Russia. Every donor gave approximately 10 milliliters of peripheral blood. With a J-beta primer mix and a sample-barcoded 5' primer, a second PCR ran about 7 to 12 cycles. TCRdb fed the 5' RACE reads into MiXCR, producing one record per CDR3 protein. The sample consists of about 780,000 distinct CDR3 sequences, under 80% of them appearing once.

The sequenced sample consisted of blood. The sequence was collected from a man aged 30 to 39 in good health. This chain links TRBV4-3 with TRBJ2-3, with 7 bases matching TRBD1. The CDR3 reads CASSHRQGGTDTQYF. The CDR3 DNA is TGCGCCAGCAGCCATCGACAGGGCGGCACCGATACGCAGTATTTT.